The 10 T cell receptor beta chains below come from one sample, sequenced in a study of shared clonotypes between healthy human individuals. Sequenced by immunoSEQ multiplex PCR; TCRdb stores in-frame clones only, minus some. Of 2 million to 3 million clones in the sample, about 92% were seen once. Input material: naive CD4+ T cells sorted from blood. Subset meaning: CD45RA+ positively selected. Receptors were obtained from a man aged 18 to 35 in good health.

The chain is built from TRBV5-1 and TRBJ2-1; D may match TRBD1 or TRBD2 (6 bases each). The germline V and J ends were trimmed by 0 bases and 7 bases, with 14 bases remaining between them. The CDR3 length is 15 residues. Germline V gives CDR1 SGHRS, CDR2 YFSETQ. CDR3 nucleotides: TGCGCCAGCAGCTTGGCCGGGGGCCCCGGGAATGAGCAGTTCTTC. Protein sequence: CASSLAGGPGNEQFF.

This clone was recorded once. The chain links TRBV6-1 to TRBJ2-3, with 7 bases matching TRBD1. This CDR3 spans 15 amino acids. Looked up from germline, CDR1 is MNHNS and CDR2 is SASEGT. The ends lost 6 bases at V and 1 base at J; junction bases unmatched: 7. Here the CDR3 DNA reads TGTGCCAGCAGGGTTGGGACAGTCGGCACAGATACGCAGTATTTT. It codes for CASRVGTVGTDTQYF.

This clone was seen only a few times. The V gene is TRBV19, the J gene TRBJ1-5, with a weak D call TRBD1 (6 bases). V gave up 9 bases and J gave up 0 bases, with 18 bases separating them. CDR1 and CDR2 from the germline V gene are LNHDA and SQIVND (reference sequence). This CDR3 region has 16 residues. CDR3 residues: CASQQGRPLSNQPQHF. CDR3 nucleotide sequence: TGTGCCAGCCAGCAGGGGCGGCCCCTTAGCAATCAGCCCCAGCATTTT.

The rearrangement links TRBV18 to TRBJ1-1; D is uncertain. Germline V gene sequence: CDR1 KGHSH, CDR2 LQKENI. CDR3 length: 14 residues. Between the trimmed V and J ends, which lost 4 bases and 3 bases, there was a span of 12 bases. The CDR3 DNA reads as TGTGCCAGCTCACTAAGATCCCGGGACACTGAAGCTTTCTTT. Amino acid sequence: CASSLRSRDTEAFF.

The V call is TRBV5-6, the J call TRBJ1-5; 7 positions agree with TRBD1. Germline-derived CDR1 and CDR2 are SGHDT and YYEEEE. The CDR3 length is 15 residues. V was clipped by 4 bases and J by 0 bases; unmatched bases: 4. CDR3 coding DNA: TGTGCCAGCAGCCGAACAGGGGTTAGCAATCAGCCCCAGCATTTT. This sequence encodes CASSRTGVSNQPQHF.

Comment on this clone: The same CDR3 is also encoded by other DNA sequences in this sample. Written as DNA, the CDR3 is TGCGCCAGCAGCCAGACCCTCTTACTAGCGAGGGAGCAGTACTTC. Translating it yields CASSQTLLLAREQYF. The J gene is TRBJ2-7, the V gene TRBV4-3; 7 nucleotides align to TRBD2. Losses at the gene ends were 3 bases for V and 7 bases for J; bases not matched to a gene: 12. Germline CDR1 and CDR2: LGHNA and YSLEER. This CDR3 has 15 residues.

This chain uses TRBV19 with TRBJ2-2; tentative D call: TRBD2 (5 bases). The germline gives CDR1 LNHDA, CDR2 SQIVND (reference sequence). V was shortened by 3 bases and J by 0 bases, with 11 bases between the two germline ends. The CDR3 covers 16 residues. Here the CDR3 reads CASSIVEVSNTGELFF. The CDR3 DNA is TGTGCCAGTAGTATTGTGGAGGTCTCGAACACCGGGGAGCTGTTTTTT.

A few counts support this clone. V is TRBV5-4 and J is TRBJ2-3; D possibly uses TRBD1 or TRBD2 (5 bases each). The CDR3 has 14 amino acids. V lost 6 bases and J 0 bases, leaving 11 bases between the germline ends. CDR1 and CDR2 from the germline V gene are SGHNT and YYREEE (reference sequence). The CDR3 region has the DNA TGTGCCAGCAAGCCGGGGACGAGCACAGATACGCAGTATTTT. It yields the protein CASKPGTSTDTQYF.

This clone was observed a few times. CDR3 nucleotide sequence: TGTGCCAGCAGCCCGAGGACAGGGCGCTATGGCTACACCTTC. Translated: CASSPRTGRYGYTF. The chain is built from TRBV7-8 and TRBJ1-2, with 8 bases lining up with TRBD1. V gave up 5 bases and J gave up 4 bases; unmatched junction bases: 6. CDR3 size: 14 residues. The V gene's germline CDR1 is SGHVS and CDR2 FQNEAQ.

With regard to this clone: This sample also contains other DNA sequences that code for the same CDR3. V gene TRBV5-1 combines with J gene TRBJ1-5; D not resolved. V was shortened by 0 bases and J by 1 base, with 8 bases between the two germline ends. Germline CDR1 SGHRS, CDR2 YFSETQ. The CDR3 extends over 15 amino acids. CDR3 bases: TGCGCCAGCAGCTTGGGGACTGCCAGCAATCAGCCCCAGCATTTT. Its protein product is CASSLGTASNQPQHF.